The rows below give T cell receptor beta chains drawn from one sample of a study of chemoradiotherapy in HPV16-positive cancers. The table came from immunoSEQ multiplex PCR; TCRdb's copy has only in-frame clones and leaves some out. The sample consists of a few thousand clones, 80% to 90% of them appearing once. Sequencing used tumor tissue, obtained from a patient who underwent chemoradiotherapy. Source of these receptors: a human donor with HPV-associated anogenital cancer. Each CDR3 is given with its conserved first and last residue. A D gene is named only where the DNA matches it firmly. A clone size is listed for some rows: how often the clone was seen (once, few, many), or a class if it is expanded.

J gene,D gene,clone size,V gene,CDR3 protein,CDR3 DNA
TRBJ2-7,TRBD1,few,TRBV7-7,CASSPAGQGSNEQYF,TGTGCTAGCAGCCCAGCGGGACAGGGGTCCAACGAGCAGTACTTC
TRBJ1-1,TRBD1,.,TRBV27,CASSPLTGTGRNTEAFF,TGTGCCAGCAGCCCTCTTACCGGGACAGGGAGGAACACTGAAGCTTTCTTT
TRBJ2-7,.,.,TRBV10-3,CAISVLEGYEQYF,TGTGCCATCAGTGTACTAGAAGGCTACGAGCAGTACTTC
TRBJ2-7,.,.,TRBV10-2,CASKGESSYEQYF,TGCGCCAGCAAAGGGGAGTCTTCCTACGAGCAGTACTTC
TRBJ2-1,.,.,TRBV29-1,CSVDVRESHNEQFF,TGCAGCGTTGACGTCCGGGAGTCCCACAATGAGCAGTTCTTC
TRBJ1-5,.,.,TRBV6-5,CASRKLDSNQPQHF,TGTGCCAGCAGGAAGCTGGATAGCAATCAGCCCCAGCATTTT
TRBJ1-2,TRBD1,.,TRBV6-5,CASRPDRNYGYTF,TGTGCCAGCAGACCGGACAGGAACTATGGCTACACCTTC
TRBJ2-7,.,.,TRBV5-1,CASSLEGTGSSYEQYF,TGCGCCAGCAGCTTGGAGGGGACTGGGAGCTCCTACGAGCAGTACTTC
TRBJ1-2,TRBD1,.,TRBV27,CASSVGQGIYGYTF,TGTGCCAGCAGCGTCGGACAGGGAATCTATGGCTACACCTTC
TRBJ2-6,.,few,TRBV10-2,CASSAGRGASGANVLTF,TGCGCCAGCAGTGCGGGACGAGGGGCCTCTGGGGCCAACGTCCTGACTTTC
TRBJ2-3,.,once,TRBV19,CATWRGDTQYF,TGTGCCACATGGCGTGGAGATACGCAGTATTTT
TRBJ1-1,.,.,TRBV5-1,CASSLARTHMNTEAFF,TGCGCCAGCAGCTTGGCCCGGACACACATGAACACTGAAGCTTTCTTT
TRBJ1-1,TRBD1,.,TRBV19,CASSMGDRTEAFF,TGTGCCAGTAGTATGGGGGACAGAACTGAAGCTTTCTTT
TRBJ1-4,.,.,TRBV7-9,CASSLESKGLFF,TGTGCCAGCAGCTTGGAGTCGAAGGGACTGTTTTTT
TRBJ1-1,TRBD1,.,TRBV5-1,CASSPGTAINTEAFF,TGCGCCAGCAGCCCGGGGACAGCGATAAACACTGAAGCTTTCTTT
TRBJ2-7,.,.,TRBV2,CASRPAARYEQYF,TGTGCCAGCAGGCCGGCAGCCAGGTACGAGCAGTACTTC